This T cell receptor (beta chain) was obtained from a study of T cell changes during pregnancy in multiple sclerosis. Libraries were prepared by immunoSEQ multiplex PCR; TCRdb keeps only in-frame clonotypes and omits some of them. This sample has roughly 33,000 clones, with over 80% found just once. The V gene's germline CDR1 is LGHNA and CDR2 YNFKEQ. V was trimmed by 4 bases and J by 8 bases, leaving 12 bases between them. This CDR3 spans 13 amino acids. The receptor's source is a female donor in good health, enrolled as a control in a pregnancy study. The sample in question was CD4+ T cells from peripheral blood mononuclear cells, obtained in the third trimester of pregnancy. V is TRBV4-2 and J is TRBJ2-1; D perhaps matches TRBD2 (5 bases). The CDR3 reads CASSRETRDEQFF. The CDR3 DNA sequence: TGTGCCAGCAGCCGGGAAACTAGAGATGAGCAGTTCTTC.